This T cell receptor (beta chain) was captured by sequencing in a study of beta chain features in type 1 diabetes. V gave up 6 bases and J gave up 9 bases; unmatched junction bases: 11. From germline, CDR1 is MNHEY and CDR2 SVGAGI. The CDR3 sequence is 15 residues long. Expressed TCRB transcripts got sequenced, as all isolated RNA was reverse transcribed. The protocol was immunoSEQ multiplex PCR, while the TCRdb copy is restricted to in-frame clones and leaves out a portion. The data show almost 350,000 clones, with under 8.5% seen just once and roughly 0.44% held by the top ten. The specimen was central memory CD4+ T cells from blood. The rearrangement links TRBV6-5 to TRBJ2-1, with 10 bases matching TRBD2. The TCR was taken from a woman aged 18-30 years in good health. The CDR3 sequence is CASSPSGSKLGEQFF. CDR3 in DNA: TGTGCCAGCAGCCCTAGCGGGAGTAAATTGGGTGAGCAGTTCTTC.